What follows are 8 T cell receptor beta chains derived from one specimen sequenced in a study of control samples from healthy donors and cancer patients. Assay: immunoSEQ multiplex PCR; the TCRdb copy retains only in-frame clones and omits some. The sample records about 85,000 clones, less than 90% being singletons. The sequenced sample consisted of blood. The receptor source for this set is a woman aged 55 to 70 in good health.

The chain recombines TRBV11-2 with TRBJ2-1; no reliable D call. The CDR3 sequence is 14 residues long. The germline gives CDR1 SGHAT, CDR2 FQNNGV. Trimming shortened V by 1 base and J by 4 bases, and 8 bases separated the two germline ends. DNA of the CDR3: TGTGCCAGCAGCTTAGGATCTCTTTACAATGAGCAGTTCTTC. Translated, it gives CASSLGSLYNEQFF.

This sequence joins TRBV20-1 and TRBJ2-7; 7 positions match TRBD1. In germline, CDR1 is DFQATT, CDR2 SNEGSKA (reference sequence). The trim removed 3 bases at V and 2 bases at J, leaving 1 base unmatched. There are 12 residues in the CDR3. The CDR3 loop is CSASGTAYEQYF. The CDR3 DNA sequence: TGCAGTGCTAGTGGGACAGCCTACGAGCAGTACTTC.

This clone was seen a few times. V gene TRBV30 combines with J gene TRBJ1-2, with D tentatively TRBD1 (6 bases). The germline V gene encodes CDR1 GTSNPN and CDR2 SVGIG (reference sequence). The CDR3 runs to 14 residues. Trimming removed 3 bases at V and 8 bases at J, with 19 bases between. CDR3 DNA: TGTGCCTGGAGGGGGCAACAGGGTCCAAAAGGCTACACCTTC. It is translated as CAWRGQQGPKGYTF.

In the case of this clone: At one end the junction does not follow the germline gene, possibly because of a read error. Other DNA sequences in the sample encode the same CDR3. The J gene is TRBJ2-7, the V gene TRBV27; D call uncertain. This CDR3 region has 14 residues. Germline V lookup: CDR1 MNHEY, CDR2 SMNVEV (reference sequence). The CDR3 region is CASSFMPLLSEQYF. As DNA, the CDR3 is TGCGCCAGCAGTTTTATGCCTCTTCTTTCCGAGCAGTACTTC.

This clone is a singleton in its sample. The chain recombines TRBV4-1 with TRBJ1-2, with D tentatively TRBD1 (5 bases). Germline loops: CDR1 MGHRA, CDR2 YSYEKL. V was cut by 2 bases and J by 0 bases, with 10 bases left in between. The CDR3 runs to 15 residues. CDR3 DNA sequence: TGCGCCAGCAGCCAAACAGGAACTCCTAACTATGGCTACACCTTC. Translated, it gives CASSQTGTPNYGYTF.

This chain joins TRBV18 and TRBJ2-7; maybe TRBD2 (6 bases). Per germline, CDR1 KGHSH and CDR2 LQKENI. This CDR3 spans 13 amino acids. Between the trimmed V and J ends, which lost 2 bases and 4 bases, there was a span of 9 bases. CDR3 DNA sequence: TGTGCCAGCTCACCAGGGGGAGGATACGAGCAGTACTTC. Translation gives CASSPGGGYEQYF.

The chain has TRBV4-3 and TRBJ2-6, with D possibly matching TRBD2 (5 bases). In germline, CDR1 is LGHNA, CDR2 YSLEER. With 0 bases removed from V and 0 bases from J, the gap between germline ends came to 9 bases. The CDR3 totals 17 residues. CDR3: CASSQDRGLSGANVLTF. In DNA, the CDR3 is TGCGCCAGCAGCCAAGATCGCGGGCTCTCTGGGGCCAACGTCCTGACTTTC.

The chain recombines TRBV7-9 with TRBJ1-2; 7 bases agree with TRBD1. Per germline, CDR1 SEHNR and CDR2 FQNEAQ (reference sequence). The CDR3 has 15 amino acids. J gave up 0 bases and V 3 bases, and 4 bases lay outside the gene matches. The CDR3 bases are TGTGCCAGCAGCTTTTGGCAGGGGGCTAACTATGGCTACACCTTC. As protein: CASSFWQGANYGYTF.